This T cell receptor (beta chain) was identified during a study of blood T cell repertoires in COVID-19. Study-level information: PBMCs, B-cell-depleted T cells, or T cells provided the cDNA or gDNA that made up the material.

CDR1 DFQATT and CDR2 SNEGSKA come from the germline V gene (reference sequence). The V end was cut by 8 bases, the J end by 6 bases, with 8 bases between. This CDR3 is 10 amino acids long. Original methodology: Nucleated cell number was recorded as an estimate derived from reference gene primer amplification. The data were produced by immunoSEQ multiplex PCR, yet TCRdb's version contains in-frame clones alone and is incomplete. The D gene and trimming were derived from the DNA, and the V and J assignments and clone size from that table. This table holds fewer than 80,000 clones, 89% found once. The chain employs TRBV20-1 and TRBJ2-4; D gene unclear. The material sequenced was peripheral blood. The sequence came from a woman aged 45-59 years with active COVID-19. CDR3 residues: CSNGGNIQYF. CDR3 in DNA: TGCAGTAACGGTGGAAACATTCAGTACTTC.